A selection of T cell receptor beta chains follows, all from one sample in a study of radiotherapy plus CTLA-4 blockade in lung cancer. Some clones are missing from TCRdb's copy, which holds only in-frame ones; the method was immunoSEQ multiplex PCR. The sample shows tens of thousands of clones, about 86% of them seen only once. This sample comprised peripheral blood, obtained from a patient treated with radiotherapy plus ipilimumab. Every receptor here comes from a human donor with non-small cell lung cancer whose response to radiotherapy plus ipilimumab could not be evaluated. CDR3s include the opening cysteine and the closing phenylalanine or tryptophan. The order of the fields is CDR3 length, V gene, clone size, D gene, J gene, CDR3 protein, CDR3 DNA. D genes are given only for firm matches. Some rows have no size entry. The others give once, few or many, or a class for an expanded clone.

cdr3_length: 17
v_call: TRBV5-1
clone_size: NA
d_call: TRBD2
j_call: TRBJ2-3
cdr3_aa: CASSLGGTSGGPDTQYF
cdr3_nt: TGCGCCAGCAGCTTGGGTGGGACTAGCGGGGGCCCAGATACGCAGTATTTT

cdr3_length: 14
v_call: TRBV18
clone_size: NA
d_call: NA
j_call: TRBJ2-1
cdr3_aa: CASSPGEVSSEQFF
cdr3_nt: TGTGCCAGCTCACCAGGTGAGGTGTCCTCGGAGCAGTTCTTC

cdr3_length: 17
v_call: TRBV28
clone_size: NA
d_call: TRBD1
j_call: TRBJ1-5
cdr3_aa: CASSPRGAEWGNQPQHF
cdr3_nt: TGTGCCAGCAGTCCCAGGGGGGCGGAGTGGGGCAATCAGCCCCAGCATTTT

cdr3_length: 16
v_call: TRBV5-6
clone_size: NA
d_call: TRBD1
j_call: TRBJ2-3
cdr3_aa: CASSLTTGGLGDTQYF
cdr3_nt: TGTGCCAGCAGCTTGACGACAGGGGGCCTGGGAGATACGCAGTATTTT

cdr3_length: 13
v_call: TRBV5-5
clone_size: NA
d_call: NA
j_call: TRBJ2-5
cdr3_aa: CASSLNRQETQYF
cdr3_nt: TGTGCCAGCAGCTTGAACAGACAAGAGACCCAGTACTTC

cdr3_length: 14
v_call: TRBV10-3
clone_size: NA
d_call: TRBD1
j_call: TRBJ1-6
cdr3_aa: CAIRPGTDNSPLHF
cdr3_nt: TGTGCCATCAGGCCCGGGACAGATAATTCACCCCTCCACTTT

cdr3_length: 13
v_call: TRBV6-1
clone_size: NA
d_call: NA
j_call: TRBJ2-7
cdr3_aa: CASSQYSSGEQYF
cdr3_nt: TGTGCCAGCAGCCAATATAGTAGCGGCGAGCAGTACTTC

cdr3_length: 13
v_call: TRBV6-5
clone_size: once
d_call: TRBD1
j_call: TRBJ1-5
cdr3_aa: CASSYDREQPQHF
cdr3_nt: TGTGCCAGCAGTTATGACAGGGAGCAGCCCCAGCATTTT

cdr3_length: 13
v_call: TRBV6-4
clone_size: NA
d_call: TRBD1
j_call: TRBJ2-1
cdr3_aa: CASASPGGREQFF
cdr3_nt: TGTGCCAGCGCGAGTCCAGGGGGCCGAGAGCAGTTCTTC

cdr3_length: 13
v_call: TRBV6-1
clone_size: NA
d_call: NA
j_call: TRBJ2-2
cdr3_aa: CASSEKVGGELFF
cdr3_nt: TGTGCCAGCAGTGAAAAGGTCGGGGGGGAGCTGTTTTTT

cdr3_length: 14
v_call: TRBV10-2
clone_size: NA
d_call: TRBD2
j_call: TRBJ2-3
cdr3_aa: CASGPSGITDTQYF
cdr3_nt: TGCGCCAGCGGTCCTAGCGGGATCACAGATACGCAGTATTTT

cdr3_length: 11
v_call: TRBV28
clone_size: NA
d_call: NA
j_call: TRBJ2-3
cdr3_aa: CASSPRDTQYF
cdr3_nt: TGTGCCAGCAGCCCCCGGGATACGCAGTATTTT

cdr3_length: 18
v_call: TRBV7-8
clone_size: NA
d_call: TRBD1
j_call: TRBJ1-5
cdr3_aa: CASSSYTGGFFSNQPQHF
cdr3_nt: TGTGCCAGCAGCTCTTATACAGGGGGCTTTTTTAGCAATCAGCCCCAGCATTTT

cdr3_length: 11
v_call: TRBV28
clone_size: NA
d_call: NA
j_call: TRBJ2-7
cdr3_aa: CAAAGEHEQYF
cdr3_nt: TGTGCCGCGGCAGGGGAACACGAGCAGTACTTC

cdr3_length: 14
v_call: TRBV7-3
clone_size: NA
d_call: TRBD2
j_call: TRBJ2-1
cdr3_aa: CASSPQGSSGSQFF
cdr3_nt: TGTGCCAGCAGCCCCCAGGGGTCTAGCGGGAGTCAGTTCTTC

cdr3_length: 16
v_call: TRBV21-1
clone_size: NA
d_call: NA
j_call: TRBJ1-4
cdr3_aa: CASSKAAQGQGEKLFF
cdr3_nt: TGTGCCAGCAGCAAAGCAGCCCAGGGGCAGGGTGAAAAACTGTTTTTT

cdr3_length: 14
v_call: TRBV6-5
clone_size: NA
d_call: NA
j_call: TRBJ1-5
cdr3_aa: CASSYGQTNQPQHF
cdr3_nt: TGTGCCAGCAGTTACGGACAGACCAATCAGCCCCAGCATTTT

cdr3_length: 14
v_call: TRBV10-3
clone_size: NA
d_call: TRBD1
j_call: TRBJ1-2
cdr3_aa: CAITGTGSNYGYTF
cdr3_nt: TGTGCCATCACCGGGACAGGGTCTAACTATGGCTACACCTTC

cdr3_length: 17
v_call: TRBV7-9
clone_size: NA
d_call: TRBD2
j_call: TRBJ2-1
cdr3_aa: CASRMTSGGSSYNEQFF
cdr3_nt: TGTGCCAGCAGGATGACTAGCGGGGGTAGCTCCTACAATGAGCAGTTCTTC

cdr3_length: 18
v_call: TRBV28
clone_size: NA
d_call: TRBD2
j_call: TRBJ2-2
cdr3_aa: CASSLMVAGAGGTGELFF
cdr3_nt: TGTGCCAGCAGTTTAATGGTAGCGGGAGCGGGAGGCACCGGGGAGCTGTTTTTT

cdr3_length: 11
v_call: TRBV28
clone_size: NA
d_call: NA
j_call: TRBJ2-7
cdr3_aa: CASSSSTKQYF
cdr3_nt: TGTGCCAGCAGTTCCTCTACCAAGCAGTACTTC

cdr3_length: 13
v_call: TRBV2
clone_size: NA
d_call: NA
j_call: TRBJ2-7
cdr3_aa: CASQTGTSYEQYF
cdr3_nt: TGTGCCAGTCAGACAGGAACTTCCTACGAGCAGTACTTC